The next 25 T cell receptor beta chains were all read from a single sample in a study of shared clonotypes between healthy human individuals. Sequencing used immunoSEQ multiplex PCR; TCRdb keeps in-frame clones, though not all of them. Of millions of clones listed, 85% to 95% are singletons. CD45RO-negative cells were positively selected for CCR7, leaving out terminally differentiated effector memory CD45RA+ cells. The sample was naive CD8+ T cells from PBMCs. The receptor source for this set is a man aged 18 to 30 in good health. Some clones in this sample may be carry-over from other donors' samples.

J is TRBJ1-1 and V is TRBV6-1; TRBD1 matches 9 bases. This CDR3 spans 16 amino acids. The germline CDR1 and CDR2 sequences are MNHNS and SASEGT. With V trimmed by 4 bases and J by 6 bases, 12 bases remained unmatched. CDR3 loop: CASSVGPGTGLAEAFF. Written as DNA, the CDR3 is TGTGCCAGCAGTGTGGGTCCCGGGACAGGGTTGGCTGAAGCTTTCTTT.

DNA for the CDR3: TGCGCCAGCAGCTTTAAACAGGGGGGGATTGACTATGGCTACACCTTC. Translating it yields CASSFKQGGIDYGYTF. The gene calls are TRBV5-1 and TRBJ1-2; TRBD1 matches 8 bases. Trimming removed 2 bases from V and 3 bases from J; junction bases left unmatched: 9. Germline V gene lookup returns CDR1 SGHRS and CDR2 YFSETQ. CDR3 length equals 16 residues.

The V gene is TRBV10-3, the J gene TRBJ2-7; the D gene is possibly TRBD2 (6 bases). V shed 6 bases and J shed 4 bases, with 16 bases lying between them. Looked up from germline, CDR1 is ENHRY and CDR2 is SYGVKD. The CDR3 has 14 residues. The CDR3 DNA reads as TGTGCCATCAGCGAACCGGGGGAGGATTACGAGCAGTACTTC. Protein sequence: CAISEPGEDYEQYF.

V and J are TRBV30 and TRBJ2-1; 9 nucleotides align to TRBD1. This CDR3 comprises 15 residues. J lost 4 bases, V lost 1 base, and 5 bases had no gene match. Looked up from germline, CDR1 is GTSNPN and CDR2 is SVGIG (reference sequence). In nucleotides, the CDR3 is TGTGCCTGGAGTGAGACAGGGGGATTTTACAATGAGCAGTTCTTC. This codes for CAWSETGGFYNEQFF. Full variable domain (missing parts from reference TRBV30 and TRBJ2-1): SQTIHQWPATLVQPVGSPLSLECTVEGTSNPNLYWYRQAAGRGLQLLFYSVGIGQISSEVPQNLSASRPQDRQFILSSKKLLLSDSGFYLCAWSETGGFYNEQFFGPGTRLTVL.

J is TRBJ2-1 and V is TRBV10-1, with 10 nucleotides matching TRBD2. The J segment lost 6 bases and the V segment lost 2 bases, leaving 4 bases of the junction unmatched. Per germline, CDR1 WNHNN and CDR2 SYGVQD (reference sequence). The CDR3 is 15 residues long. The CDR3 coding sequence is TGCGCCAGCAGTGAGAGGCTAGCGGGAGTCAATGAGCAGTTCTTC. Its translation is CASSERLAGVNEQFF.

The gene calls are TRBV10-1 and TRBJ2-1, with D possibly called TRBD1 or TRBD2 (5 bases each). CDR1 WNHNN and CDR2 SYGVQD come from the germline V gene (reference sequence). There are 14 residues in the CDR3. V lost 5 bases to trimming and J lost 6 bases, with 14 bases between them. The CDR3 loop reads CASSWGTGSNEQFF. The CDR3 DNA is TGCGCCAGCAGTTGGGGGACGGGAAGCAATGAGCAGTTCTTC.

The chain employs TRBV7-8 and TRBJ1-1; TRBD1 might be the D (5 bases). Germline V CDR1 and CDR2: SGHVS, FQNEAQ. The CDR3 loop spans 14 amino acids. V lost 5 bases, J lost 6 bases, and 16 bases lay in between. This CDR3 reads CASSLGGVGSEAFF. The DNA for the CDR3 is TGTGCCAGCAGCCTTGGGGGTGTAGGATCTGAAGCTTTCTTT.

The CDR3 protein is CASSLLSRDGGFYEQYF. The DNA of the CDR3 is TGCGCCAGCAGCTTGTTGTCTAGGGATGGCGGGTTCTACGAGCAGTACTTC. The chain recombines TRBV5-1 with TRBJ2-7; tentatively, D is TRBD2 (5 bases). The ends were cut back, 1 base at V and 3 bases at J, with 20 bases in the middle. CDR3 size: 17 residues. Germline-derived CDR1 and CDR2 are SGHRS and YFSETQ.

On this clone itself: Other DNA sequences within the sample encode an identical CDR3. V usage is TRBV7-9 and J usage is TRBJ1-1; no firm D call. Germline V gives CDR1 SEHNR, CDR2 FQNEAQ (reference sequence). The CDR3 is made up of 11 amino acids. Between the trimmed V and J ends, which lost 3 bases and 6 bases, there was a span of 5 bases. The CDR3 sequence is CASSLGSEAFF. The CDR3 DNA sequence: TGTGCCAGCAGCTTGGGATCTGAAGCTTTCTTT.

This clone appeared a single time. The chain links TRBV30 to TRBJ2-1; TRBD2 might be the D (5 bases). The CDR3 has 11 residues. Germline V gene data show CDR1 as GTSNPN and CDR2 as SVGIG (reference sequence). V shed 2 bases and J shed 8 bases, with 7 bases lying between them. The CDR3, as DNA: TGTGCCTGGAGTATGGGAGATGAGCAGTTCTTC. Protein sequence: CAWSMGDEQFF.

The chain joins TRBV7-3 to TRBJ2-7; D not certain. Trimming stripped 8 bases from V and 3 bases from J, with 14 bases between. The CDR3 has 13 amino acids. Germline CDR1 SGHTA, CDR2 FQGTGA. CDR3: CASGFGWGYEQYF. DNA for the CDR3: TGTGCCAGCGGTTTCGGGTGGGGCTACGAGCAGTACTTC.

The V call is TRBV9, the J call TRBJ2-1, with D maybe TRBD2 (6 bases). Per the germline V gene, CDR1 is SGDLS and CDR2 is YYNGEE. This CDR3 comprises 15 residues. V was clipped by 0 bases and J by 4 bases, with 11 bases between them. The CDR3 sequence is CASSVVAGRYNEQFF. CDR3 nucleotide sequence: TGTGCCAGCAGCGTAGTTGCGGGACGGTACAATGAGCAGTTCTTC.

The rearrangement joins TRBV5-4 to TRBJ2-7; perhaps TRBD1 as D (5 bases). This CDR3 is built from 14 residues. Germline V gene data show CDR1 as SGHNT and CDR2 as YYREEE (reference sequence). Deletions cut 0 bases from V and 3 bases from J, with 10 bases between. The CDR3 region is CASSLGNRNYEQYF. The CDR3 region has the DNA TGTGCCAGCAGCTTGGGAAACAGGAACTACGAGCAGTACTTC.

The chain combines TRBV9 with TRBJ1-2, with D tentatively TRBD1 (6 bases). The ends were cut back, 0 bases at V and 9 bases at J, with 21 bases in the middle. The germline V gene has CDR1 SGDLS and CDR2 YYNGEE. This CDR3 contains 16 residues. CDR3 nucleotide sequence: TGTGCCAGCAGCGTAGAGGCTAGGGGGACAACTATGAGCTACACCTTC. Translated: CASSVEARGTTMSYTF.

The CDR3 spells CASSPRAGKSTEAFF. For the CDR3, the DNA is TGTGCCAGCAGCCCCAGGGCAGGGAAGAGCACTGAAGCTTTCTTT. This chain connects TRBV7-6 to TRBJ1-1, with D possibly matching TRBD1 (5 bases). The CDR3 consists of 15 residues. V was shortened by 5 bases and J by 4 bases, with 17 bases between the two germline ends. Germline values: CDR1 SGHVS, CDR2 FNYEAQ.

This sequence joins TRBV10-2 and TRBJ2-1; D is ambiguous. This CDR3 has 10 residues. The germline gives CDR1 WSHSY, CDR2 SAAADI. V dropped 10 bases and J dropped 9 bases, with 10 bases sitting between them. Here the CDR3 reads CATGVFEQFF. The DNA of the CDR3 is TGCGCCACCGGAGTTTTTGAGCAGTTCTTC.

With respect to this clone: The identical CDR3 is also encoded by other nucleotide sequences in the sample. The V call is TRBV5-6, the J call TRBJ2-3; tentatively, D is TRBD1 or TRBD2 (5 bases each). V was pared by 2 bases and J by 5 bases, with 12 bases between. Germline assignment: CDR1 SGHDT and CDR2 YYEEEE. The CDR3 totals 14 residues. CDR3 bases: TGTGCCAGCAGCTTTGGCAGGGCGGGAGATACGCAGTATTTT. It specifies CASSFGRAGDTQYF.

The rearrangement uses TRBV9 and TRBJ1-5; 9 nucleotides agree with TRBD1. The CDR3 consists of 15 residues. V was clipped by 3 bases and J by 6 bases; unmatched bases: 7. CDR1 and CDR2 (germline): SGDLS, YYNGEE. CDR3 in amino acids: CASSAGQGGGQPQHF. In DNA, the CDR3 is TGTGCCAGCAGCGCGGGACAGGGCGGTGGTCAGCCCCAGCATTTT.

This clone showed up just once. The chain couples TRBV7-9 to TRBJ1-5, with a tentative D call TRBD1 (5 bases). The V end lost 3 bases, the J end lost 0 bases, and 9 bases lay between the germline ends. This CDR3 spans 15 amino acids. The germline gives CDR1 SEHNR, CDR2 FQNEAQ (reference sequence). Here the CDR3 DNA reads TGTGCCAGCAGCTTTGGGGCGTATAGCAATCAGCCCCAGCATTTT. Translation gives CASSFGAYSNQPQHF.

The rearrangement uses TRBV7-2 and TRBJ2-1, with unresolved D. CDR1 and CDR2 from the germline V gene are SGHTA and FQGNSA. This CDR3 has 14 residues. V shed 3 bases and J shed 0 bases, with 6 bases lying between them. The CDR3 protein is CASSLRSSYNEQFF. Written as DNA, the CDR3 is TGTGCCAGCAGCTTGAGGAGCTCCTACAATGAGCAGTTCTTC. The whole variable domain, remainder taken from reference TRBV7-2 and TRBJ2-1, is GAGVSQSPSNKVTEKGKDVELRCDPISGHTALYWYRQSLGQGLEFLIYFQGNSAPDKSGLPSDRFSAERTGGSVSTLTIQRTQQEDSAVYLCASSLRSSYNEQFFGPGTRLTVL.

The chain joins TRBV5-5 to TRBJ2-7; D gene unclear. Germline CDR1 SGHKS, CDR2 YYEKEE (reference sequence). The CDR3 consists of 12 residues. V gave up 2 bases and J gave up 6 bases, with 9 bases separating them. The chain's CDR3 is CASSFSGGEQYF. In nucleotides, the CDR3 is TGTGCCAGCAGCTTTAGTGGCGGCGAGCAGTACTTC.

This clone was counted once. The V and J genes are TRBV6-6 and TRBJ1-1; the match to TRBD1 covers 7 bases. This CDR3 is built from 13 residues. The germline CDR1 and CDR2 sequences are MNHNY and SVGAGI (reference sequence). The V and J ends lost 2 bases and 4 bases, in that order; junction bases with no gene match: 1. The CDR3 reads CASSYTGVTEAFF. The CDR3 nucleotides are TGTGCCAGCAGTTACACAGGGGTCACTGAAGCTTTCTTT.

In the case of this clone: The sample carries other DNA sequences with the same CDR3. The chain combines TRBV9 with TRBJ1-1; the D is unclear. Germline-derived CDR1 and CDR2 are SGDLS and YYNGEE. Trimming took off 1 base at V and 3 bases at J, with 7 bases between the two ends. The CDR3 is 13 amino acids. CDR3 in amino acids: CASSVHRDTEAFF. In nucleotides, the CDR3 is TGTGCCAGCAGCGTACACAGAGACACTGAAGCTTTCTTT.

The chain uses TRBV6-5 and TRBJ2-5; D may correspond to TRBD1 or TRBD2 (5 bases each). V was cut by 6 bases and J by 5 bases, with 16 bases left in between. Germline V gene lookup returns CDR1 MNHEY and CDR2 SVGAGI. The CDR3 is 14 residues long. The CDR3 bases are TGTGCCAGCAGCCGGGACCTCTCTCAGGAGACCCAGTACTTC. It encodes CASSRDLSQETQYF.

For this clone: Other DNA sequences of this sample code for an identical CDR3. The V gene is TRBV10-3, the J gene TRBJ2-5; 8 bases map to TRBD2. From germline, CDR1 is ENHRY and CDR2 SYGVKD. V was clipped by 3 bases and J by 1 base; unmatched bases: 4. The CDR3 sequence is 15 residues long. The CDR3 DNA follows: TGTGCCATCAGTGAAGGAGCGGGAGTCCAAGAGACCCAGTACTTC. Its protein product is CAISEGAGVQETQYF.